The rows below give T cell receptor beta chains drawn from one sample of a study of OX40 agonist ivuxolimab in advanced cancers. Profiling relied on immunoSEQ multiplex PCR, and the TCRdb table lists in-frame clones only, not all of them. The table includes tens of thousands of clones, about 82% detected once. This sample comprised CD4+ or CD8+ T cells sorted from blood, obtained in a trial of the OX40 agonist ivuxolimab. The receptors here all came from an adult with an advanced solid tumor such as melanoma, head and neck, liver or kidney cancer. The CDR3 runs from the conserved cysteine through the conserved F or W. Fields, in order: V gene, J gene, CDR3 protein.

TRBV14,TRBJ2-7,CASSQGVWREGRYEQYF
TRBV9,TRBJ2-1,CASSVEARVNEQFF
TRBV5-8,TRBJ1-4,CASSFAPFLFF
TRBV7-9,TRBJ2-2,CASGGRTGELFF
TRBV5-4,TRBJ1-5,CASSQAKGIDQPQHF
TRBV30,TRBJ1-3,CAWDRQDGNTIYF
TRBV6-6,TRBJ1-2,CASSHGQGIYGYTF
TRBV11-2,TRBJ1-4,CASSLDRVNEKLFF
TRBV15,TRBJ2-1,CATSGGPSYNEQFF
TRBV7-2,TRBJ2-3,CASSLEGWDTQYF
TRBV4-2,TRBJ2-1,CASSQAGEVTNEQFF
TRBV4-1,TRBJ2-7,CASSQDPPTYEQYF
TRBV7-9,TRBJ2-1,CASSAGTGYNEQFF
TRBV5-6,TRBJ2-1,CASSLIGLTGYNEQFF
TRBV4-1,TRBJ2-1,CASSPRGSGLSSYNEQFF
TRBV9,TRBJ2-7,CASSPGQGAYEQYF
TRBV7-2,TRBJ2-1,CASSLDPLASYNEQFF
TRBV4-1,TRBJ2-2,CASSRASGGGSGELFF
TRBV7-3,TRBJ2-2,CASSLTGGGGELFF
TRBV10-2,TRBJ2-2,CASRLAGVQELFF
TRBV19,TRBJ1-5,CASSITGGGNQPQHF
TRBV7-9,TRBJ2-1,CASSLAGQGGNEQFF
TRBV27,TRBJ2-7,CASSLYTKPSYEQYF
TRBV29-1,TRBJ2-1,CSVGATVVTPRYNEQFF
TRBV6-5,TRBJ1-1,CASSYSGTGVEAFF
TRBV11-2,TRBJ2-3,CASSLEDGTDTQYF
TRBV7-6,TRBJ2-5,CASSSLAGVLETQYF
TRBV7-9,TRBJ2-5,CASSPRQGAAETQYF
TRBV5-1,TRBJ2-6,CASSFGFRSGANVLTF
TRBV1,TRBJ1-4,CTSSQLWSEKLFF
TRBV7-9,TRBJ2-2,CASSSKGANTGELFF
TRBV5-1,TRBJ2-7,CASSDAGTNSEQYF
TRBV27,TRBJ2-5,CASRPTDQEAQYF
TRBV9,TRBJ2-1,CASSVDRAYNEQFF
TRBV9,TRBJ2-2,CASSVGVESVWSNTGELFF
TRBV28,TRBJ1-1,CASSLRPNTEAFF
TRBV14,TRBJ2-3,CASSPRLAATDTQYF
TRBV7-2,TRBJ2-7,CASSWFGGSYEQYF
TRBV7-9,TRBJ2-2,CASKGGSGELFF
TRBV4-1,TRBJ2-3,CASSQDGGNYDTQYF
TRBV7-6,TRBJ2-2,CASSHRLAGDTGELFF
TRBV4-1,TRBJ2-2,CASSQIGLRTGELFF
TRBV27,TRBJ2-7,CASSLSQGPISYEQYF
TRBV4-1,TRBJ2-7,CARRDRDLPPMGSYEQYF
TRBV7-9,TRBJ2-1,CASSSSGSYSYNEQFF
TRBV5-6,TRBJ2-1,CASSLSGGEQFF
TRBV5-4,TRBJ2-1,CASSRGNEQFF
TRBV7-9,TRBJ1-1,CASSLTGERNTEAFF
TRBV11-2,TRBJ2-7,CASSFGTGGEQYF
TRBV7-9,TRBJ2-7,CASSDTGTPFYEQYF
TRBV18,TRBJ2-3,CASSPGTSGSTDTQYF
TRBV7-9,TRBJ2-7,CASSFAGQGYEQYF
TRBV15,TRBJ2-1,CATSRVYTNEQFF
TRBV11-3,TRBJ1-1,CASSKRKLNTEAFF
TRBV7-9,TRBJ2-1,CASSLGDRRYNEQFF
TRBV7-9,TRBJ2-1,CASSLDTVVGYNEQFF